Here is one T cell receptor beta chain with its context. Its specific antigen is unknown. Per-base quality was not reported, and no clone a single base away is much larger than it. The source of the sample is a study of cytomegalovirus exposure and HLA in healthy donors (dated by TCRdb to the late 2010s). As for the study more broadly: In an earlier analysis of about 560 of the donors, about 260 Gb of sequence data and approximately 100 million unique TCR beta sequences from 150 million to 200 million T cells were reported. High-throughput TCR immunosequencing, statistical association of individual TCRs with disease status, and machine learning were combined to predict cytomegalovirus infection status. Of the 350 to 450 genotyped donors, roughly 80% were placed in the genetic ancestry cluster associated with self-reported Caucasian donors. In an earlier analysis of a few hundred of the donors, high-throughput TCR beta sequencing was used to judge whether each TCR beta V gene segment behaved as functional or pseudogenic. The later analysis used no new phenotypic data to find candidate immune exposures, relying instead on TCR beta sequences and their occurrence across donors. Four to six DR-DQ haplotypes were handled as single units for association and clustering, since linkage in the cohort was strong. All discovery cohort repertoires had been generated using a single sequencing platform. Typing coverage varied by locus: about 629-640 donors for A, B, C, DRB1 and DQB1; approximately 560 for DQA1; approximately 570 for DPA1; fewer than 480 for DPB1. Donor age, sex, ethnicity and CMV serostatus were collected together with the repertoire data. In a later genetic analysis, genome-wide SNP genotypes for about three fifths of the roughly 670 donors were used, and that subset was treated as a discovery cohort. In addition to the first cohort of about 650 subjects, a separate validation cohort of some 120 different subjects was used. Roughly 320 gigabases of sequencing data and around 80 million unique TCR sequences made up an early release that covered under 750 HLA-typed donors. On average, 235,054 unique TCR beta nucleotide sequences were sequenced per donor among a few hundred genotyped donors of the cohort, with roughly 18% of those sequences being non-productive. The study aimed to test whether cataloging public T cell receptors could reveal signatures of past pathogen exposure. Class I and class II HLA loci were covered by the typing at four-digit resolution. The study used immunosequencing to profile the T cell repertoires of more than 650 subjects and linked those repertoires to cytomegalovirus serostatus. A later analysis re-analyzed previously published TCR beta repertoires from approximately 700 donors and added high-resolution HLA genotyping to study TCR occurrence patterns. Paper-wide results and their limitations: Because counts were too low, about 15 rarely observed V segments, including chromosome 9 orphons, were left out of the earlier analysis of 500 to 750 of the donors. A later analysis found that HLA-associated TCR beta chains were more clonally expanded and had lower generation probabilities than equally common non-associated chains. The classifier was reported to diagnose cytomegalovirus status with high specificity and sensitivity in both the original cohort and the validation cohort. CMV serostatus was the only immune exposure information available for the cohort. A cluster of highly shared sequence variants was judged likely to be a technical artifact of the sequencing pipeline. In a later analysis, some 17,000 TCR beta sequences were associated with specific HLA alleles at a false discovery rate of 0.05. A few of the identified cytomegalovirus-associated TCR beta chains were confirmed in vitro to be specific for cytomegalovirus antigens. When HLA alleles, especially DR and DQ, strongly co-occurred, TCR associations were difficult to assign to individual alleles. In a later analysis, most CMV-associated TCR beta chains were found to appear HLA-restricted, with HLA associations seemingly driven largely by CMV exposure. V-gene and J-gene trimming of TCR beta chains was associated with a missense DCLRE1C variant in a later genetic analysis, and the association was replicated in an independent cohort. In an earlier analysis of some 550 of the donors, most TCR beta V segments were observed in productive rearrangements about 90% or about 30% of the time, broadly matching IMGT annotations. Because the 87-base-pair reads could not distinguish some IMGT-functional V segments, including TRBV6-2 and TRBV6-3, those segments were excluded. A further reported finding was that TCR beta sequences accurately predicted the HLA-A and HLA-B alleles for most subjects in the first cohort. A later analysis reported that several top co-occurrence clusters appeared linked to parvovirus B19, influenza, CMV and Epstein-Barr virus. Roughly uniform sequencing depth across donors was assumed in presence/absence analyses, although this assumption may not hold. In a later genetic analysis, fewer N-insertions in productive TCRs were reported among donors in an Asian-associated ancestry cluster than the approximately 710-donor mean. In the study, 150 to 200 TCR beta chains were listed as associated with cytomegalovirus. Because HLA typing was missing for some donors at each locus, association tests included only the typed subset. Linkage disequilibrium might explain the correlated functional status among segregating V segments, but an unknown experimental factor could not be ruled out. In this cohort, only TCR beta chains were sequenced, and detectable features were limited by the absence of alpha or paired-chain data. Across donors, most TCR sequences were observed very rarely, whereas some public TCRs were present in many individuals. A later analysis found that TCR association rates varied across HLA loci, with DRB1 alleles showing the most associated TCRs and HLA-C alleles the fewest. The authors suggested that the approach could potentially be extended to other disease states and immunological phenotypes.

CDR1 MNHEY and CDR2 SMNVEV are derived from the germline V gene (reference sequence). The CDR3 starts with the cysteine, ends with the phenylalanine, and has 12 residues. Left in the record is the CDR3 DNA by itself, 36 bases read in frame from the first base. Trimming takes 2 bases from V and 5 bases from J, and the germline ends sit 6 bases apart. Libraries were constructed by the immunoSEQ multiplex PCR assay. The multiplex PCR relied on a mix of 60 forward primers for TCR Vbeta segments and 13 reverse primers for TCR Jbeta segments. The CDR3 region of rearranged TCR beta genes was amplified from genomic DNA with a multiplex PCR assay. The Illumina HiSeq System was used to sequence the amplified TCR beta libraries as 87-base-pair reads. The authors' analysis ran thus. A later analysis tallied tens of millions of unique TCR beta chains across the 666 repertoires, and roughly 11 million of those chains were shared by two or more donors. A nearest-neighbor algorithm error-corrected the raw reads and collapsed the reads into unique sequences, merging closely related sequences to remove PCR and sequencing errors. V, D and J gene segments were assigned by aligning CDR3 sequences to IMGT reference sequences. For a sequence to be retained, at least a six-nucleotide match to both a V gene segment and a J gene segment was required. Rearrangements were classified as productive when the CDR3 lacked stop codons and remained in frame with V and J, and all other rearrangements were classified as non-productive. Following IMGT convention, CDR3 was defined as the stretch from the second conserved V-encoded cysteine to the conserved J-encoded phenylalanine. In an earlier analysis of around 570 of the donors, sequences lacking an unambiguous match to a single V gene segment were excluded. In an earlier analysis of 450 to 700 of the donors, V segments were called functional above 56.7% productive rearrangements and were called segregating when the between-donor standard deviation exceeded 5%. To diagnose cytomegalovirus status from the catalog of TCR beta chain sequences, a statistical classification framework was built. A later analysis assigned V and J genes by comparing TCR nucleotide sequences with IMGT/GENE-DB human TR gene sequences. The TCRdist pipeline was used in a later analysis to assign CDR3 sequences and most-parsimonious VDJ recombination scenarios. In a later analysis, every TCR beta chain was defined by the combination of its CDR3 amino acid sequence and its V-gene family, and reads without a unique V-gene family were dropped. As a way to deal with suspected cross-contamination and a sequencing artifact, a later analysis dropped approximately 570 nucleotide sequences that were highly shared and had low generation probability. In a later analysis, a clonal expansion index for each public chain was calculated from normalized within-repertoire ranks of inferred template counts. Generation probabilities in a later analysis came from a VDJ recombination model fitted to out-of-frame rearrangements, and those results were checked against IGoR. In a later analysis, hypergeometric tests were used to score TCR-TCR, TCR-HLA and TCR-CMV co-occurrence, with a repertoire-size bias correction applied to TCR pairs. To estimate false discovery rates, a later analysis permuted the HLA or CMV assignments 20 times. A later analysis grouped co-occurring TCRs with DBSCAN, adding TCRdist sequence similarity when clustering within HLA-allele-positive subsets. Co-occurrence clustering excluded repertoires with fewer than 30,000 or more than 120,000 public chains, plus five with anomalous nucleotide sharing. The table was pulled from immuneACCESS by TCRdb, which kept in-frame rearrangements only. Such tables lose some clones; where checked, under half of the loss comes from unresolved V genes, and the rest has no known cause. V and J calls and clone size follow that table, whereas D and trimming were derived from the DNA. The sample data list roughly 170,000 clones, and 80% to 85% of these were observed just once. The leading ten clones occupy under 2.5% of the sample.

The cohort consisted of 666 healthy bone marrow donors. Cohort members were all nominally healthy when sampled, although unrecorded immune exposures were likely present. The donor tested CMV seronegative, placing the donor among the 350 to 400 seronegative members of the cohort. A peripheral blood sample was provided by each donor, and peripheral blood mononuclear cells were used for TCR beta sequencing. The Qiagen DNeasy Blood Extraction Kit was used to extract genomic DNA from the blood cell samples. Sequenced sample: PBMCs. The clonotype comes from a woman aged 25 to 39 in good health and CMV-seronegative. The sequence links TRBV27 to TRBJ2-5, with TRBD2 tentatively as D gene (5 bases match). CDR3 protein: CASSLRGETQYF. The base sequence is TGTGCCAGCAGTTTACGAGGGGAGACCCAGTACTTC.